The TCR beta chain described here comes from a study of CD8 T cells in ankylosing spondylitis. Study outcomes and limitations: Both synovial fluid and blood in reactive arthritis had previously been reported to carry some motif variants.

In germline, CDR1 is ENHRY, CDR2 SYGVKD. Trimming removed 10 bases from V and 0 bases from J, with 25 bases in between. This CDR3 spans 17 amino acids. This clonotype has a count of ten or more. Its specificity is not known. TCRdb called the 5' RACE reads again in MiXCR, with one record for every CDR3 protein. The sample records around 250,000 distinct CDR3 sequences, about 11% being singletons. The sequence was collected from a male donor with ankylosing spondylitis or in good health (not recorded which). Sequenced sample: blood, either unsorted or a sorted T cell fraction (not recorded which). The V call is TRBV10-3, the J call TRBJ2-7, with D possibly matching TRBD2 (5 bases). The CDR3 protein is CATPCQQLRGLSYEQYF. As DNA, the CDR3 is TGTGCCACCCCCTGTCAGCAACTTCGCGGACTCTCCTACGAGCAGTACTTC.